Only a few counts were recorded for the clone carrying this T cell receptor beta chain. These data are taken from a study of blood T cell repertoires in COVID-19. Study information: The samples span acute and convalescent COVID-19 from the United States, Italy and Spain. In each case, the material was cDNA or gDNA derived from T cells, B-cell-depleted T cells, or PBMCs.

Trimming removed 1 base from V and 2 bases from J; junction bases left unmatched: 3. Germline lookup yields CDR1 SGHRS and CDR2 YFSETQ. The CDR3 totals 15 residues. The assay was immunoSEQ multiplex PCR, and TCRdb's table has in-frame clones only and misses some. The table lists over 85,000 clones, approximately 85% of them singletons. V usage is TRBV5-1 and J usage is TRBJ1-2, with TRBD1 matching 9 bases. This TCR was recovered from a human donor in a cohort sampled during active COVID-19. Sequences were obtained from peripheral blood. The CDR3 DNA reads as TGCGCCAGCAGCTTGACAGGGGGCCCAAACTATGGCTACACCTTC. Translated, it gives CASSLTGGPNYGYTF.